This T cell receptor (beta chain) is drawn from a study of blood T cell repertoires in COVID-19 (TCRdb year 2020). Regarding the study in general: The collaborator samples originated in the United States, Italy and Spain and spanned the acute and convalescent phases of COVID-19. The prospective study material was composed of cDNA or gDNA derived from T cells, B-cell-depleted T cells, or PBMCs. Where HLA class I and class II types were available, the types were taken from metadata supplied by the sample provider, not from assay-based typing. Samples were obtained from the ongoing ImmuneRACE study (first 160 participants) and from over a thousand subjects provided by 6 global collaborators. Subjects who had been exposed to COVID-19, were actively infected with it, or had recovered from it provided the deeply sampled blood TCRbeta repertoires that made up the dataset. Nearly every sample came with metadata listing a de-identified subject ID, COVID-19 status, age in years and sex. A freely available public database, intended as a resource for researchers studying the immune response to SARS-CoV-2, is where the repertoires were released.

V and J are truncated by 2 bases and 8 bases respectively, leaving an intervening sequence of 13 bases. Reading from cysteine to phenylalanine, the CDR3 counts 13 amino acids. Solely the CDR3 DNA is kept, with 39 bases framed from the first base. The germline V gene sets CDR1 to SGHRS and CDR2 to YFSETQ. As concerns this clone: Its specific antigen is unknown. Base qualities are not recorded, but no much larger clone differs from it by a single base.

TCRbeta CDR3 regions were amplified from genomic DNA by means of the immunoSEQ Assay, a bias-controlled multiplex PCR. In the source study's methods: The number of nucleated cells in each sample was estimated from the amplification of reference gene primers within the assay. To quantify the absolute abundance of each unique TCRbeta CDR3 rearrangement, sequence reads were collapsed and filtered. For each sample, productive Simpson clonality was calculated by taking the square root of Simpson's diversity index across productive rearrangements. In TCRdb, the immuneACCESS table is reduced to in-frame sequences with V and J assigned. These tables do not hold every clone; where another copy was compared, an unresolved V gene accounts for under half, and the others remain unexplained. V and J calls and clone size are those listed in that table; D and trimming were worked out from the DNA. This sample has approximately 220,000 clones in its table, and approximately 80% of those were observed once. The ten largest clones add up to over 7% of the sample.

What the authors observed across the whole study: The amount of clinical and demographic metadata varied by source and participant and was provided uncurated.

Participants in the prospective study were enrolled through a virtual design, were aged about 18 to 100 years, and lived in roughly 24 United States geographic areas. In the prospective study, cohorts were assigned on the basis of participant-reported clinical history obtained from a screening survey and a study questionnaire. Each participant in the prospective study had whole blood, serum and a nasopharyngeal or oropharyngeal swab collected by mobile phlebotomists. Participants in the prospective study had the option to provide additional blood draws and questionnaires over a 2-month period. Blood samples from the prospective study were shipped frozen or at room temperature prior to DNA extraction.

Sequencing was performed on PBMCs or T cells enriched from blood (not recorded which). This chain joins TRBV5-1 to TRBJ1-2; possibly the D gene is TRBD1, per 5 matching bases. The origin of this receptor is a middle-aged woman with acute COVID-19. The CDR3 is CASSLGGVDGYTF. The base sequence is TGCGCCAGCAGCTTAGGAGGGGTGGACGGCTACACCTTC.